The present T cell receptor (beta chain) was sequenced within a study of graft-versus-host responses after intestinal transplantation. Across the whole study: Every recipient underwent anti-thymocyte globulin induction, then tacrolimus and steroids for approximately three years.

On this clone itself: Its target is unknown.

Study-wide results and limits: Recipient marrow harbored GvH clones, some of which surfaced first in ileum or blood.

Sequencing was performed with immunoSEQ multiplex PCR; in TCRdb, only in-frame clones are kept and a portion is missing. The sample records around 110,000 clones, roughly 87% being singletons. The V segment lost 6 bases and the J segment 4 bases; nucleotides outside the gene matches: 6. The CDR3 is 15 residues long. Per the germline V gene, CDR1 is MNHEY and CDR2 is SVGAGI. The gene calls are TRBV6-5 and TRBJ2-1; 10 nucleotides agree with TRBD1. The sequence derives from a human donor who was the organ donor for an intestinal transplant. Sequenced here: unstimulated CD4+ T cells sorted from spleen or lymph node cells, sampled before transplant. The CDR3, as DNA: TGTGCCAGCAGCCACGACAGGGGGCAATACAATGAGCAGTTCTTC. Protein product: CASSHDRGQYNEQFF.